This T cell receptor (beta chain) was captured in a study of blood T cell repertoires in COVID-19. In the study's own analysis: Estimated nucleated cell counts came from reference gene primer amplification. TCRdb's table, derived via immunoSEQ multiplex PCR, lists solely in-frame clones and lacks some. The DNA gave D and trimming, while V, J and clone size come from that table. The table shows 250,000 to 300,000 clones, with approximately 89% occurring only once. V lost 5 bases and J lost 5; bases outside the gene matches: 5. The CDR3 loop spans 14 amino acids. Germline assignment: CDR1 MNHEY and CDR2 SVGAGI.

The chain uses TRBV6-5 and TRBJ2-5; 10 nucleotides line up with TRBD2. The sequence derives from a woman younger than 45 with COVID-19, enrolled during active disease. Sequencing was performed on peripheral blood. The CDR3 region is CASSPGTSVETQYF. The DNA for the CDR3 is TGTGCCAGCAGTCCCGGGACTAGCGTGGAGACCCAGTACTTC.